This entry lists 14 T cell receptor beta chains sequenced from one sample in a study of T-cell memory formation after mild COVID-19 (dated by TCRdb to the early 2020s). The library came from 5' RACE. Sequencing relied on an Illumina NovaSeq 6000. TCRdb handled the public reads itself, with Q25 trimming in fastp and clone calling in MiXCR, and kept productive beta chains. Each record represents a unique CDR3 protein, reported with the most common genes and DNA among its rows. The sample table holds approximately 300,000 distinct CDR3 sequences, of which approximately 15% were seen once. About a fifth of the sample is taken by the ten largest. Material for sequencing was PBMCs or a T cell subset sorted from them (not recorded which). The receptors derive from a man aged 18 to 30 who had mild COVID-19 (a few samples of this study predate the infection). The sample titles of this study are shuffled in the database, so cell type and time point are left out; the donor was told from shared clones.

The count of this clonotype is one. The V gene is TRBV7-2, the J gene TRBJ2-1; the match to TRBD2 covers 9 bases. CDR3 length: 16 residues. Germline CDR1 and CDR2: SGHTA and FQGNSA. The ends lost 1 base at V and 2 bases at J; junction bases unmatched: 3. For the CDR3, the DNA is TGTGCCAGCAGCTTAGGTGCTAGCGGGACCTACAATGAGCAGTTCTTC. Translated: CASSLGASGTYNEQFF.

The rearrangement joins TRBV6-1 to TRBJ1-2; 7 bases line up with TRBD1. The CDR3 runs 12 residues. Germline V gives CDR1 MNHNS, CDR2 SASEGT. With 10 bases clipped from V and 4 bases from J, the junction kept 6 bases outside the gene matches. CDR3 DNA: TGTGCCACAGGGGGGGGCTCCTATGGCTACACCTTC. Translating gives CATGGGSYGYTF.

This clonotype was observed at least ten times. The chain has TRBV20-1 and TRBJ1-1; the match to TRBD1 covers 7 bases. This CDR3 contains 16 residues. After removal of 1 base from V and 9 bases from J, the junction contained 17 bases not matched to a gene. From germline, CDR1 is DFQATT and CDR2 SNEGSKA (reference sequence). The CDR3 nucleotides read TGCAGTGCTAGAGTGCCTTTAGGGACAGCGGCATCTCAAGCTTTCTTT. Encoded protein: CSARVPLGTAASQAFF.

This clonotype came up a few times. This chain links TRBV4-2 with TRBJ2-5, with D possibly TRBD1 on 6 matching bases. The CDR3 extends over 14 amino acids. Germline V gives CDR1 LGHNA, CDR2 YNFKEQ. The V end was cut by 2 bases, the J end by 3 bases, with 10 bases between. For the CDR3, the DNA is TGTGCCAGCAGCCAATGGAAGGGGGAAGAGACCCAGTACTTC. Its translation is CASSQWKGEETQYF.

This clonotype has a count of ten or more. This chain connects TRBV7-9 to TRBJ2-5; 7 bases match TRBD1. The CDR3 sequence is 17 residues long. V shed 5 bases, J shed 0 bases, and the junction held 12 bases outside the gene matches. CDR1 SEHNR and CDR2 FQNEAQ come from the germline V gene (reference sequence). CDR3 sequence (DNA): TGTGCCAGCAGCGGACCTGGGACAGCGTCGTACCAAGAGACCCAGTACTTC. As protein: CASSGPGTASYQETQYF.

This clonotype has only a few counts. V gene TRBV29-1 combines with J gene TRBJ2-7; D may correspond to TRBD1 or TRBD2 (5 bases each). From germline, CDR1 is SQVTM and CDR2 ANQGSEA. Trimming removed 5 bases from V and 0 bases from J, with 14 bases in between. CDR3 size: 14 residues. The CDR3 sequence is CSVSGTTSSYEQYF. The CDR3 region has the DNA TGCAGCGTTAGTGGGACGACGAGCTCCTACGAGCAGTACTTC.

This clonotype was observed a handful of times. V gene TRBV9 combines with J gene TRBJ2-4; 9 bases are a match to TRBD2. V dropped 4 bases and J dropped 5; count of bases not matched to a gene: 10. Germline loops: CDR1 SGDLS, CDR2 YYNGEE. The length of the CDR3 is 16 residues. CDR3: CASSRSGGFGENIQYF. Here the CDR3 DNA reads TGTGCCAGCAGCCGTAGCGGGGGTTTCGGAGAAAACATTCAGTACTTC.

This clonotype was picked up a small number of times. The chain couples TRBV15 to TRBJ2-5; 7 nucleotides line up with TRBD1. CDR1 and CDR2 (germline): LNHNV, YYDKDF (reference sequence). The junction had 10 bases not matched to a gene; V was cut back by 3 bases and J by 6 bases. The CDR3 totals 15 residues. CDR3 nucleotides: TGTGCCACCAGCAGTAGGACAGGTGGCTCGAAGACCCAGTACTTC. Translation gives CATSSRTGGSKTQYF.

This rearrangement joins TRBV6-1 to TRBJ1-1; no clear D gene. Germline assignment: CDR1 MNHNS and CDR2 SASEGT. This CDR3 is built from 12 residues. V was trimmed by 11 bases and J by 1 base, leaving 11 bases between them. CDR3 loop: CAGRMGNTEAFF. The CDR3 DNA sequence: TGTGCCGGGAGGATGGGGAACACTGAAGCTTTCTTT.

This clonotype was counted a few times. The rearrangement uses TRBV7-2 and TRBJ1-3; 9 nucleotides align to TRBD1. The CDR3 is 15 residues long. Germline V gene data show CDR1 as SGHTA and CDR2 as FQGNSA. Germline trimming cut 5 bases from V and 2 bases from J; bases unmatched to any gene: 4. The CDR3 is CASSIQGAAGNTIYF. The CDR3 bases are TGTGCCAGCAGCATACAGGGGGCTGCTGGAAACACCATATATTTT.

V usage is TRBV7-2 and J usage is TRBJ1-2; D is ambiguous. V was clipped by 0 bases and J by 4 bases, with 15 bases between them. From germline, CDR1 is SGHTA and CDR2 FQGNSA. This CDR3 has 16 amino acids. DNA for the CDR3: TGTGCCAGCAGCTTAGCGAGAGGACCCATGATCTATGGCTACACCTTC. Encoded protein: CASSLARGPMIYGYTF.

V gene TRBV20-1 combines with J gene TRBJ1-4; tentatively, D is TRBD1 (5 bases). Per germline, CDR1 DFQATT and CDR2 SNEGSKA (reference sequence). Trimming took 5 bases from V and 5 from J, leaving 12 bases between them. The CDR3 contains 13 residues. The CDR3, as DNA: TGCAGTGCTGTCTGGGGACTCAATGAAAAACTGTTTTTT. Translated, it gives CSAVWGLNEKLFF.

This clonotype has more than one count but fewer than ten. V and J are TRBV6-6 and TRBJ2-7; D call uncertain. Germline CDR1 and CDR2: MNHNY and SVGAGI (reference sequence). CDR3 length: 16 amino acids. The ends were cut back, 0 bases at V and 1 base at J, with 13 bases in the middle. The DNA for the CDR3 is TGTGCCAGCAGTTACTCGATACAGCCAATTTCCTACGAGCAGTACTTC. This codes for CASSYSIQPISYEQYF.

This clonotype has just one count. V gene TRBV5-1 combines with J gene TRBJ1-1; D is perhaps TRBD1 (5 bases). CDR1 SGHRS and CDR2 YFSETQ come from the germline V gene. The CDR3 extends over 11 amino acids. Trimming took 5 bases from V and 7 from J, leaving 9 bases between them. CDR3 nucleotide sequence: TGCGCCAGCAGAGCTCAGGGTGAAGCTTTCTTT. This codes for CASRAQGEAFF.